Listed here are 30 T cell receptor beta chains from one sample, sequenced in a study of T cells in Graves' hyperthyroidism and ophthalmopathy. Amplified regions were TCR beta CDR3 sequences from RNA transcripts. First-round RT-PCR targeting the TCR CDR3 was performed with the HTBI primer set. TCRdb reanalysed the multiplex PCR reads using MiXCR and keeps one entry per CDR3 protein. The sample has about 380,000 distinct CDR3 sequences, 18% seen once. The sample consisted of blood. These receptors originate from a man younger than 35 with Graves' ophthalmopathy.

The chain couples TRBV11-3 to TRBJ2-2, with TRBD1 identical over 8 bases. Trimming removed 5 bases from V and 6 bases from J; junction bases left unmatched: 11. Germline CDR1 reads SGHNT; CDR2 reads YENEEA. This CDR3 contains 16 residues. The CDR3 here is CASSRAGTGGSGELFF. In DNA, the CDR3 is TGTGCCAGCAGCAGGGCCGGGACAGGAGGTTCCGGGGAGCTGTTTTTT.

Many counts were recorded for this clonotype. CDR3 sequence: CASSVAPGSPQHF. The CDR3 nucleotides are TGTGCCAGCAGTGTAGCCCCAGGCTCACCCCAGCATTTT. V is TRBV2 and J is TRBJ1-5; D remains unclear. This CDR3 comprises 13 residues. The V gene's germline CDR1 is SNHLY and CDR2 FYNNEI. Trimming removed 4 bases at V and 10 bases at J, with 14 bases between. The full variable domain, rest sourced from reference TRBV2 and TRBJ1-5, is EPEVTQTPSHQVTQMGQEVILRCVPISNHLYFYWYRQILGQKVEFLVSFYNNEISEKSEIFDDQFSVERPDGSNFTLKIRSTKLEDSAMYFCASSVAPGSPQHFGDGTRLSIL.

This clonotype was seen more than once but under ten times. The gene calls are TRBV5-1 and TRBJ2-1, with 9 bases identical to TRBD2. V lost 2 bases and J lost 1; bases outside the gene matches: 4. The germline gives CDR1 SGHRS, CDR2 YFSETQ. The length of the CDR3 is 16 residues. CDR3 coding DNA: TGCGCCAGCAGCTTCTTAGCGGGGGATTCCTACAATGAGCAGTTCTTC. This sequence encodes CASSFLAGDSYNEQFF.

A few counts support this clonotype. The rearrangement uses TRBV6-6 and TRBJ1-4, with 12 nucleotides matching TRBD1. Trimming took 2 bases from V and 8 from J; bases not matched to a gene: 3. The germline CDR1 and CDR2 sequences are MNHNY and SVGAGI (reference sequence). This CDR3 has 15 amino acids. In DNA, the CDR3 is TGTGCCAGCAGTTACGGGGGACAGGGGGCGGAAAAACTGTTTTTT. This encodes CASSYGGQGAEKLFF.

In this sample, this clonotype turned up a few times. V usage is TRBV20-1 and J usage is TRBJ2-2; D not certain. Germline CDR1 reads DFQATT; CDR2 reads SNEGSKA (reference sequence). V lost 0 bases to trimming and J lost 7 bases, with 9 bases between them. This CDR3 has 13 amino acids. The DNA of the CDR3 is TGCAGTGCTAGAGAAGAAGGCCACGGGGAGCTGTTTTTT. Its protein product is CSAREEGHGELFF.

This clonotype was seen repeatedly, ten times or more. The CDR3 loop is CASSRWGEANTEAFF. The DNA of the CDR3 is TGCGCCAGCAGCCGATGGGGGGAGGCAAACACTGAAGCTTTCTTT. V gene TRBV5-1 combines with J gene TRBJ1-1, with a possible D match to TRBD1 (5 bases). Trimming stripped 4 bases from V and 2 bases from J, with 15 bases between. The length of the CDR3 is 15 residues. CDR1 SGHRS and CDR2 YFSETQ come from the germline V gene. The full variable domain, completed using reference TRBV5-1 and TRBJ1-1, is KAGVTQTPRYLIKTRGQQVTLSCSPISGHRSVSWYQQTPGQGLQFLFEYFSETQRNKGNFPGRFSGRQFSNSRSEMNVSTLELGDSALYLCASSRWGEANTEAFFGQGTRLTVV.

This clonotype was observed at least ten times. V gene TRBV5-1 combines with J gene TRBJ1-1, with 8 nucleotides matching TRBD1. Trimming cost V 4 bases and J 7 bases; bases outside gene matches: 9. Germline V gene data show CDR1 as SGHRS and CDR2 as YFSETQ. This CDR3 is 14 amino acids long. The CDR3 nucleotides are TGCGCCAGCAGCCCCGGGACAGGCACACTTGAAGCTTTCTTT. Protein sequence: CASSPGTGTLEAFF. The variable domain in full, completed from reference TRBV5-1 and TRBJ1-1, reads KAGVTQTPRYLIKTRGQQVTLSCSPISGHRSVSWYQQTPGQGLQFLFEYFSETQRNKGNFPGRFSGRQFSNSRSEMNVSTLELGDSALYLCASSPGTGTLEAFFGQGTRLTVV.

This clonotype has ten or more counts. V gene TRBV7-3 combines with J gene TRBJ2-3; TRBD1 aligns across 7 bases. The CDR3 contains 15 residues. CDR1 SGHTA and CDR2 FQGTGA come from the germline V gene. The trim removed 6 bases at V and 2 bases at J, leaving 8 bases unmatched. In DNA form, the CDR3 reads TGTGCCAGCAGTCGACAGGGTCAGGCCACAGATACGCAGTATTTT. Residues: CASSRQGQATDTQYF. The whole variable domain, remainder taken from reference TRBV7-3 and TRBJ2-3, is GAGVSQTPSNKVTEKGKYVELRCDPISGHTALYWYRQSLGQGPEFLIYFQGTGAADDSGLPNDRFFAVRPEGSVSTLKIQRTERGDSAVYLCASSRQGQATDTQYFGPGTRLTVL.

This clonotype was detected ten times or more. CDR3 region: CASSPGGSPSGNTIYF. DNA for the CDR3: TGTGCCAGCAGCCCGGGCGGCAGTCCTTCTGGAAACACCATATATTTT. V gene TRBV11-2 combines with J gene TRBJ1-3; D unclear. The CDR3 runs to 16 residues. The germline CDR1 and CDR2 sequences are SGHAT and FQNNGV. The V end was cut by 5 bases, the J end by 1 base, with 15 bases between.

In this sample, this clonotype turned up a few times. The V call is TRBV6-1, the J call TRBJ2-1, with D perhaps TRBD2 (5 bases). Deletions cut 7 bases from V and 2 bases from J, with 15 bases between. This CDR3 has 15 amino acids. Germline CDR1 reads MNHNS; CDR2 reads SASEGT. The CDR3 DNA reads TGTGCCAGCATGGCGGACTGGCCCCCCTACAATGAGCAGTTCTTC. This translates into CASMADWPPYNEQFF.

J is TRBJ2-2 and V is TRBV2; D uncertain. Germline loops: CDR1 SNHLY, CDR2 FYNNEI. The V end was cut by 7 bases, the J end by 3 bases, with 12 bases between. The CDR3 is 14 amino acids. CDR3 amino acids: CASTFPDHTGELFF. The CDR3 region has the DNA TGTGCCAGCACCTTCCCGGATCACACCGGGGAGCTGTTTTTT. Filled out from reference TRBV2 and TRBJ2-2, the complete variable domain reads EPEVTQTPSHQVTQMGQEVILRCVPISNHLYFYWYRQILGQKVEFLVSFYNNEISEKSEIFDDQFSVERPDGSNFTLKIRSTKLEDSAMYFCASTFPDHTGELFFGEGSRLTVL.

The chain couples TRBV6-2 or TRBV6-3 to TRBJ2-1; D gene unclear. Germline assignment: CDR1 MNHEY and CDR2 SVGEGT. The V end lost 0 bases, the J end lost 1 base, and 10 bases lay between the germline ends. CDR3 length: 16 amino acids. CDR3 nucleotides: TGTGCCAGCAGTTACTCGGGGTCAAGGTCCTACAATGAGCAGTTCTTC. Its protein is CASSYSGSRSYNEQFF.

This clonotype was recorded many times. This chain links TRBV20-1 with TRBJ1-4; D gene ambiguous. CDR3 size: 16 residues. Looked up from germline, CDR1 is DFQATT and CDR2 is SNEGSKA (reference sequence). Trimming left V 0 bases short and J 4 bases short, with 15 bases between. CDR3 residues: CSARDLPGRLNEKLFF. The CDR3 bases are TGCAGTGCTAGAGATCTTCCAGGACGGCTTAATGAAAAACTGTTTTTT.

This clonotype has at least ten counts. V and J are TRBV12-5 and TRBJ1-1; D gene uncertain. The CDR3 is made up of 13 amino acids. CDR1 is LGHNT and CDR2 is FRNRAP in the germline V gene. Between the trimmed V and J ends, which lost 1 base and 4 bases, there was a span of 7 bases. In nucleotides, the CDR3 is TGTGCTAGTGGTTTGGGTGGGCTCACTGAAGCTTTCTTT. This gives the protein CASGLGGLTEAFF.

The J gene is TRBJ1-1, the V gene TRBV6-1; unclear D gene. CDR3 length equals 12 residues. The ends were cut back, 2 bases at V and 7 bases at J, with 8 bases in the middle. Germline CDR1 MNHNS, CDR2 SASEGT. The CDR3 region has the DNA TGTGCCAGCAGTGAACACATTCGTGAAGCTTTCTTT. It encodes CASSEHIREAFF.

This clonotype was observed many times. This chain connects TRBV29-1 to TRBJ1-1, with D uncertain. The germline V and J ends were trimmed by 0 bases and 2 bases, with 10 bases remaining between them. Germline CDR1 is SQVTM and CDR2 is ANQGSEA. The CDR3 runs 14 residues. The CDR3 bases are TGCAGCGTTGAAGAGGGATCCCTCAACACTGAAGCTTTCTTT. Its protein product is CSVEEGSLNTEAFF.

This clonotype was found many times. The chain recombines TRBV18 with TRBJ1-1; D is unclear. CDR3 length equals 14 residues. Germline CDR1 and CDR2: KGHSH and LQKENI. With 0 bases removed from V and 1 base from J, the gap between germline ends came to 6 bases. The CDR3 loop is CASSPPTGNTEAFF. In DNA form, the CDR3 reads TGTGCCAGCTCACCACCGACGGGGAACACTGAAGCTTTCTTT.

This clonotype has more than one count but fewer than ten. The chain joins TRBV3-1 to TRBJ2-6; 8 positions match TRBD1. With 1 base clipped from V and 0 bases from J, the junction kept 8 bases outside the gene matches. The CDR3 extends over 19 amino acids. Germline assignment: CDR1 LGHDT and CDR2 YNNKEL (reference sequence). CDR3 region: CASSQVADRDDSGANVLTF. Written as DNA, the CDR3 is TGTGCCAGCAGCCAAGTCGCGGACAGGGACGACTCTGGGGCCAACGTCCTGACTTTC.

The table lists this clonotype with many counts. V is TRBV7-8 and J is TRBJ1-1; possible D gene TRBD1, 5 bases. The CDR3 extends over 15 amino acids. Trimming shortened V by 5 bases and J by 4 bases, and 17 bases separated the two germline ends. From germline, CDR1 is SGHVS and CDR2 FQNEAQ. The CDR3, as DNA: TGTGCCAGCAGCGTCCCGTCCGGGGGGACCACTGAAGCTTTCTTT. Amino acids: CASSVPSGGTTEAFF.

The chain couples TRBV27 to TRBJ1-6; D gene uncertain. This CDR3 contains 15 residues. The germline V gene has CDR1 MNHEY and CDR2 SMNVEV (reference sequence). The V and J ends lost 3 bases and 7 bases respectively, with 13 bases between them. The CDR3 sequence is CASSLVGFSNSPLHF. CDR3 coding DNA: TGTGCCAGCAGTTTGGTGGGATTTTCCAATTCACCCCTCCACTTT.

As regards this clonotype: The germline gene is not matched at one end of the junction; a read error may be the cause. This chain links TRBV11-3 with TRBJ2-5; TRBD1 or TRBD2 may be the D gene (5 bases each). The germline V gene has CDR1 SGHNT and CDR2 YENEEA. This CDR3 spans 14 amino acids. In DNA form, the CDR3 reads TGCGCCAGCAGCCCGGGACCGACCGAAGAGACCCAGTACTTC. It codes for CASSPGPTEETQYF.

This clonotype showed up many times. The CDR3 sequence is CATTPGTYEQYF. The CDR3 DNA follows: TGTGCCACCACACCCGGGACCTACGAGCAGTACTTC. The chain uses TRBV24-1 and TRBJ2-7; a possible D gene is TRBD2 (5 bases). The germline V and J ends were trimmed by 8 bases and 2 bases, with 9 bases remaining between them. CDR1 and CDR2 from the germline V gene are KGHDR and SFDVKD. This CDR3 comprises 12 residues.

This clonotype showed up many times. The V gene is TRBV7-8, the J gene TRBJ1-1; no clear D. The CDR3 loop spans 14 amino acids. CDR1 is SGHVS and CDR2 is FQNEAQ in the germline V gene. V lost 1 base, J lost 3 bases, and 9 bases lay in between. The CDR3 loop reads CASSLVGFDTEAFF. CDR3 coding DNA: TGTGCCAGCAGCTTAGTGGGTTTCGACACTGAAGCTTTCTTT.

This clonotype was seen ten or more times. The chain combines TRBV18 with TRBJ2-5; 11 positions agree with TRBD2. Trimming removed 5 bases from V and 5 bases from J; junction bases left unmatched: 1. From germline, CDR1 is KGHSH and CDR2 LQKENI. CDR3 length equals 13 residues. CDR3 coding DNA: TGTGCCAGCTCAAGGACTAGCGGGGAGACCCAGTACTTC. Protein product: CASSRTSGETQYF.

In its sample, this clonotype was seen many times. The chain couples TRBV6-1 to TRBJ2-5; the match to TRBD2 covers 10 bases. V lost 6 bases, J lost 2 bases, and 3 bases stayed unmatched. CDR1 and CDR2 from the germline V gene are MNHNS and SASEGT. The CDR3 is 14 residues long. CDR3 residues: CASRLAGNQETQYF. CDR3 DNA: TGTGCCAGCAGACTAGCGGGAAATCAAGAGACCCAGTACTTC.

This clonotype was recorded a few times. This chain's CDR3 is CASRGAWETQYF. CDR3 DNA: TGTGCCAGCAGAGGAGCGTGGGAGACCCAGTACTTC. This chain connects TRBV6-1 to TRBJ2-5, with no clear D. This CDR3 has 12 amino acids. Germline V gene data show CDR1 as MNHNS and CDR2 as SASEGT. Deletions cut 6 bases from V and 5 bases from J, with 10 bases between.

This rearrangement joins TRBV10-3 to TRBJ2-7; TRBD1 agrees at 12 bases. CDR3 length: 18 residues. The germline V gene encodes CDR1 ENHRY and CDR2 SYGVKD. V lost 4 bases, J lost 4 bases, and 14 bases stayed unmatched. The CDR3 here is CAISGGGSPGQGAYEQYF. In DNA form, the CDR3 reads TGTGCCATCAGTGGAGGGGGTTCACCGGGACAGGGGGCTTACGAGCAGTACTTC.

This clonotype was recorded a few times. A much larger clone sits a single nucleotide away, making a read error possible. CDR3 residues: CSARDVGLVEADTQYF. The CDR3 DNA sequence: TGCAGTGCTAGAGATGTGGGACTAGTCGAGGCAGATACGCAGTATTTT. J is TRBJ2-3 and V is TRBV20-1; 8 bases agree with TRBD2. V shed 0 bases and J 4 bases; nucleotides not matched to a gene: 9. The CDR3 sequence is 16 residues long. The germline V gene encodes CDR1 DFQATT and CDR2 SNEGSKA (reference sequence).

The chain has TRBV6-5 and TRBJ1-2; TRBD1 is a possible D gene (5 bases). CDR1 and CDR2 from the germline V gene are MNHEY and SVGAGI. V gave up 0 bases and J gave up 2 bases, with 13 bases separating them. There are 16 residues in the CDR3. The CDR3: CASSYSGRAANYGYTF. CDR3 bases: TGTGCCAGCAGTTACTCGGGCAGGGCCGCCAACTATGGCTACACCTTC.

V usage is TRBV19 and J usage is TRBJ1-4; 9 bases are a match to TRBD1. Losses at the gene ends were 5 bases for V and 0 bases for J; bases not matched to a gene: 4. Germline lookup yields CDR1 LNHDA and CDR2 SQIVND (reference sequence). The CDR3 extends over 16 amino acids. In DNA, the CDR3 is TGTGCCAGTAGTCGACAGGGGGTAGCAACTAATGAAAAACTGTTTTTT. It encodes CASSRQGVATNEKLFF.